A selection of T cell receptor beta chains follows, all from one sample in a study of shared clonotypes between healthy human individuals. TCRdb's copy holds only in-frame clones and misses some; the assay was immunoSEQ multiplex PCR. The profile shows 630,000 or so clones, 95% to 98% of them singletons. The sequenced sample consisted of naive CD8+ T cells sorted from blood. These receptors were obtained from a man aged 25 to 40 in good health. Each CDR3 is given with its conserved first and last residue. Not all rows give a size; the values are once, few, many and, for expanded clones, a class.

TRBJ1-1,TRBV5-1,once,17,CASSLSEGGDTNTEAFF
TRBJ2-7,TRBV2,NA,13,CASEGTGSYEQYF
TRBJ2-7,TRBV5-1,NA,15,CASSLAAGGPEEQYF
TRBJ1-2,TRBV30,NA,14,CAWSYSPATYGYTF
TRBJ2-2,TRBV9,NA,14,CASSGYRNTGELFF
TRBJ2-7,TRBV4-3,NA,14,CASSRTGASYEQYF
TRBJ1-1,TRBV2,once,15,CASPRGLQFNTEAFF
TRBJ2-7,TRBV9,NA,14,CASSGGAQPYEQYF
TRBJ2-1,TRBV10-1,NA,15,CASRLEKREKNEQFF
TRBJ1-1,TRBV7-9,NA,13,CASSQPGHTEAFF
TRBJ2-1,TRBV18,NA,15,CASSPPGQGGREQFF
TRBJ2-7,TRBV13,NA,14,CASSDRLYSYEQYF
TRBJ2-1,TRBV27,NA,15,CASSQTAGLYNEQFF
TRBJ2-1,TRBV4-1,NA,16,CASSQGAGVVNNEQFF
TRBJ2-7,TRBV29-1,NA,11,CSAGTDYEQYF
TRBJ2-7,TRBV15,once,14,CATIIRTRLYEQYF
TRBJ2-5,TRBV5-1,NA,13,CASSLTAAETQYF
TRBJ2-3,TRBV27,NA,13,CSRDSGSIDTQYF
TRBJ1-5,TRBV27,NA,14,CASSLSGNNQPQHF
TRBJ2-7,TRBV29-1,NA,14,CSVEVPDSTYEQYF
TRBJ2-5,TRBV7-9,NA,12,CASSWREETQYF
TRBJ2-3,TRBV29-1,NA,10,CSVLRDTQYF
TRBJ2-7,TRBV4-3,NA,16,CASSQVLAGEPSEQYF
TRBJ2-3,TRBV11-2,NA,12,CASSSLADTQYF
TRBJ2-7,TRBV5-4,NA,13,CASSFEGIYEQYF
TRBJ2-2,TRBV9,NA,18,CASSVEGQDGVYTGELFF
TRBJ2-7,TRBV5-1,NA,13,CASSLDNYYEQYF
TRBJ2-1,TRBV7-3,once,17,CASSLTPGTSGSREQFF
TRBJ2-1,TRBV29-1,NA,18,CSVEDSVAGGRFFNEQFF
TRBJ1-5,TRBV27,once,15,CASSPLPRGNQPQHF
TRBJ2-7,TRBV4-1,NA,14,CASSQPGQINEQYF
TRBJ2-1,TRBV7-9,NA,15,CASSHSQRGDNEQFF
TRBJ2-1,TRBV7-9,NA,16,CASSLSVGARFGEQFF
TRBJ2-7,TRBV5-1,NA,14,CASSLVGRTYEQYF
TRBJ2-1,TRBV27,NA,12,CASSRRSGEQFF
TRBJ2-2,TRBV27,NA,17,CASSLIGGIANTGELFF
TRBJ1-1,TRBV27,NA,13,CASGQGLNTEAFF
TRBJ2-1,TRBV4-1,NA,16,CASSNLGTGDNNEQFF
TRBJ2-7,TRBV11-2,NA,14,CASSLYLGEHEQYF
TRBJ1-2,TRBV10-2,NA,16,CASSPRPTIGVGGYTF
TRBJ2-2,TRBV7-2,NA,18,CASSFPRQGPSNTGELFF
TRBJ2-7,TRBV27,NA,13,CASSLSETYEQYF
TRBJ2-1,TRBV4-1,NA,13,CASSQVGRNEQFF
TRBJ2-1,TRBV11-2,NA,16,CASSLVGGLAYNEQFF
TRBJ2-7,TRBV11-2,once,13,CATRQGGWYEQYF
TRBJ1-5,TRBV14,NA,14,CASSQTGSGGAQHF
TRBJ2-7,TRBV4-3,NA,15,CASSQGTGSSYEQYF
TRBJ2-7,TRBV4-2,NA,17,CASSQEEAATASYEQYF
TRBJ1-5,TRBV9,NA,13,CASSEAGTQPQHF
TRBJ1-5,TRBV6-6,NA,16,CASSYDGRVPGQPQHF
TRBJ2-2,TRBV4-3,NA,19,CASSQASSGKSANTGELFF
TRBJ2-7,TRBV5-4,NA,17,CASSSAPRTGVDLEQYF
TRBJ2-7,TRBV11-2,once,13,CASSLGGSYEQYF
TRBJ2-1,TRBV13,NA,10,CASRGNEQFF